The 19 T cell receptor beta chains in this list originate from one sample, sequenced in a study of beta chain features in type 1 diabetes. These TCRs' antigens remain unknown. Every isolated RNA sample was fully reverse transcribed, so sequencing captured expressed TCRB transcripts. The table came from immunoSEQ multiplex PCR; TCRdb's copy has only in-frame clones and leaves some out. The sample contains around 300,000 clones, 14% to 15% of which appear only once. Notes on the study in general: A moderate, significant TCRB CDR3 shortening appeared in type 1 diabetes across four CD4+ subsets.

What was sequenced was naive CD4+ T cells from blood. Receptor source: a man younger than 35 with type 1 diabetes.

This clone was counted between two and nine times. This chain uses TRBV28 with TRBJ2-1, with TRBD2 matching over 9 bases. Germline V lookup: CDR1 MDHEN, CDR2 SYDVKM. Trimming at V came to 2 bases and at J to 10 bases, leaving 9 bases not matched to a gene. The CDR3 covers 15 residues. In nucleotides, the CDR3 is TGTGCCAGCAGTTTAGGTCTAGCGGGGCGCCGAGAGCAGTTCTTC. Its protein product is CASSLGLAGRREQFF. Full variable domain (missing parts from reference TRBV28 and TRBJ2-1): DVKVTQSSRYLVKRTGEKVFLECVQDMDHENMFWYRQDPGLGLRLIYFSYDVKMKEKGDIPEGYSVSREKKERFSLILESASTNQTSMYLCASSLGLAGRREQFFGPGTRLTVL.

This clone has a handful of counts. The CDR3 reads CASSLGLRRGEQFF. The CDR3 coding sequence is TGTGCCAGCAGCTTAGGTCTGCGCAGGGGAGAGCAGTTCTTC. The rearrangement joins TRBV7-2 to TRBJ2-1, with D possibly TRBD1 on 6 matching bases. V was pared by 1 base and J by 10 bases, with 14 bases between. The V gene's germline CDR1 is SGHTA and CDR2 FQGNSA. The CDR3 totals 14 residues.

The V call is TRBV9, the J call TRBJ2-3, with D unclear. Trimming took off 4 bases at V and 2 bases at J, with 2 bases between the two ends. Germline V gene data show CDR1 as SGDLS and CDR2 as YYNGEE. The CDR3 runs 11 residues. Here the CDR3 DNA reads TGTGCCAGCAGCCACACAGATACGCAGTATTTT. Translating it yields CASSHTDTQYF. The full variable domain, in which reference TRBV9 and TRBJ2-3 provide the parts outside the CDR3, is DSGVTQTPKHLITATGQRVTLRCSPRSGDLSVYWYQQSLDQGLQFLIQYYNGEERAKGNILERFSAQQFPDLHSELNLSSLELGDSALYFCASSHTDTQYFGPGTRLTVL.

This rearrangement joins TRBV18 to TRBJ2-3, with 8 bases identical to TRBD2. The CDR3 is 15 amino acids. Germline V gene data show CDR1 as KGHSH and CDR2 as LQKENI. Germline trimming cut 6 bases from V and 0 bases from J; bases unmatched to any gene: 5. The CDR3 protein is CASSPVAGSTDTQYF. The CDR3, as DNA: TGTGCCAGCTCGCCGGTAGCGGGGAGCACAGATACGCAGTATTTT.

The chain combines TRBV5-4 with TRBJ2-5, with TRBD2 matching 15 bases. The CDR3 is 20 residues long. The V gene end was trimmed by 4 bases and the J gene end by 1 base; junction bases not matched to a gene: 14. Per the germline V gene, CDR1 is SGHNT and CDR2 is YYREEE (reference sequence). DNA for the CDR3: TGTGCCAGCAGCCGAAGCGGGGGACTAGCGGGGGGACCCTCCCAAGAGACCCAGTACTTC. This gives the protein CASSRSGGLAGGPSQETQYF.

The V and J genes are TRBV2 and TRBJ2-7; 12 bases match TRBD1. CDR3 length: 15 amino acids. The ends lost 3 bases at V and 6 bases at J; junction bases unmatched: 6. The germline V gene has CDR1 SNHLY and CDR2 FYNNEI. The CDR3 reads CASSDLGQGAGEQYF. DNA for the CDR3: TGTGCCAGCAGTGATTTGGGACAGGGGGCGGGCGAGCAGTACTTC. Using reference TRBV2 and TRBJ2-7 for the parts outside the CDR3, the full variable domain is EPEVTQTPSHQVTQMGQEVILRCVPISNHLYFYWYRQILGQKVEFLVSFYNNEISEKSEIFDDQFSVERPDGSNFTLKIRSTKLEDSAMYFCASSDLGQGAGEQYFGPGTRLTVT.

This clone was seen only a few times. This chain joins TRBV11-1 and TRBJ2-3; TRBD2 matches 8 bases. The CDR3 is 15 amino acids. The J segment lost 2 bases and the V segment lost 4 bases, leaving 5 bases of the junction unmatched. The germline CDR1 and CDR2 sequences are SGHAT and FQDESV (reference sequence). This CDR3 reads CASSSSAGVTDTQYF. CDR3 nucleotide sequence: TGTGCCAGCAGCTCGTCAGCGGGGGTCACAGATACGCAGTATTTT.

The CDR3 is CASSAMRDFSTDTQYF. CDR3 bases: TGTGCCAGCAGCGCAATGAGGGACTTTAGCACAGATACGCAGTATTTT. The chain employs TRBV9 and TRBJ2-3; D is perhaps TRBD2 (6 bases). V dropped 3 bases and J dropped 0 bases, with 14 bases sitting between them. Looked up from germline, CDR1 is SGDLS and CDR2 is YYNGEE. The CDR3 is made up of 16 amino acids. Full variable domain (rest looked up from reference TRBV9 and TRBJ2-3): DSGVTQTPKHLITATGQRVTLRCSPRSGDLSVYWYQQSLDQGLQFLIQYYNGEERAKGNILERFSAQQFPDLHSELNLSSLELGDSALYFCASSAMRDFSTDTQYFGPGTRLTVL.

The chain couples TRBV11-3 to TRBJ2-1; TRBD1 aligns across 10 bases. The CDR3 contains 16 residues. J gave up 6 bases and V 1 base, and 6 bases lay outside the gene matches. Germline CDR1 and CDR2: SGHNT and YENEEA. Here the CDR3 DNA reads TGTGCCAGCAGCTTAGCCTGGACAGGGGGGACCAATGAGCAGTTCTTC. This sequence encodes CASSLAWTGGTNEQFF.

This chain joins TRBV30 and TRBJ1-2; no definite D call. V lost 3 bases, J lost 0 bases, and 11 bases lay in between. Germline CDR1 GTSNPN, CDR2 SVGIG (reference sequence). The CDR3 spans 14 residues. This CDR3 is CAWRRGPTNYGYTF. CDR3 DNA: TGTGCCTGGAGACGAGGCCCCACTAACTATGGCTACACCTTC.

The V gene is TRBV6-4, the J gene TRBJ2-1; TRBD1 agrees at 7 bases. Germline V gene lookup returns CDR1 MRHNA and CDR2 SNTAGT. The CDR3 runs 15 residues. Germline trimming cut 2 bases from V and 2 bases from J; bases unmatched to any gene: 3. CDR3 protein: CASSDRDSAYNEQFF. CDR3 sequence (DNA): TGTGCCAGCAGTGACCGGGACAGCGCCTACAATGAGCAGTTCTTC.

The rearrangement links TRBV28 to TRBJ1-2, with 9 bases lining up with TRBD1. CDR3 length: 16 amino acids. Germline V CDR1 and CDR2: MDHEN, SYDVKM. Trimming removed 4 bases from V and 4 bases from J; junction bases left unmatched: 10. This chain's CDR3 is CASSSQGQGSGYGYTF. The CDR3 DNA sequence: TGTGCCAGCAGTTCCCAAGGACAGGGGAGTGGCTATGGCTACACCTTC.

Only a few counts were recorded for this clone. The V gene is TRBV29-1, the J gene TRBJ2-5, with 9 bases aligning to TRBD1. The DNA end favors TRBJ2-7, so the J call may be wrong. CDR1 SQVTM and CDR2 ANQGSEA come from the germline V gene. The CDR3 has 14 residues. CDR3 sequence reads: CSVIPGQGKHEQYF. CDR3 nucleotide sequence: TGCAGCGTTATACCGGGACAGGGTAAACACGAGCAGTACTTC.

This rearrangement joins TRBV27 to TRBJ1-1; TRBD1 matches 7 bases. The length of the CDR3 is 13 residues. Germline V lookup: CDR1 MNHEY, CDR2 SMNVEV (reference sequence). The J segment lost 1 base and the V segment lost 6 bases, leaving 2 bases of the junction unmatched. The CDR3 spells CASRGTANTEAFF. The CDR3 nucleotides are TGTGCCAGCAGGGGGACAGCGAACACTGAAGCTTTCTTT.

The J gene is TRBJ2-7, the V gene TRBV28, with 8 bases lining up with TRBD2. The germline V gene encodes CDR1 MDHEN and CDR2 SYDVKM. Trimming cost V 3 bases and J 5 bases; bases outside gene matches: 15. The CDR3 is 17 residues long. The CDR3 coding sequence is TGTGCCAGCAGTTTTAAGTTGGGCGGGAGGAGGTCCCACGAGCAGTACTTC. It yields the protein CASSFKLGGRRSHEQYF.

The chain is built from TRBV15 and TRBJ1-2; 7 bases line up with TRBD1. The CDR3 sequence is 12 residues long. Germline CDR1 LNHNV, CDR2 YYDKDF (reference sequence). V lost 3 bases and J lost 7; bases outside the gene matches: 2. The CDR3 DNA follows: TGTGCCACCAGCAGGACAGGGTTTGGCTACACCTTC. Translating gives CATSRTGFGYTF.

The rearrangement joins TRBV5-1 to TRBJ1-6; 9 bases are a match to TRBD1. CDR3 length equals 16 residues. With 6 bases clipped from V and 3 bases from J, the junction kept 7 bases outside the gene matches. CDR1 and CDR2 (germline): SGHRS, YFSETQ. The CDR3 nucleotides are TGCGCCAGCACCCCGGGACAGGGAGACTATAATTCACCCCTCCACTTT. Its protein product is CASTPGQGDYNSPLHF.

This clone came up a few times. This chain links TRBV7-8 with TRBJ2-2; 8 nucleotides agree with TRBD1. The junction had 5 bases not matched to a gene; V was cut back by 5 bases and J by 6 bases. The CDR3 extends over 14 amino acids. Germline CDR1 and CDR2: SGHVS and FQNEAQ. For the CDR3, the DNA is TGTGCCAGCAGCCTCACGACAGGGGCCGGGGAGCTGTTTTTT. Translating gives CASSLTTGAGELFF. The full variable domain, with the rest looked up from reference TRBV7-8 and TRBJ2-2, is GAGVSQSPRYKVAKRGQDVALRCDPISGHVSLFWYQQALGQGPEFLTYFQNEAQLDKSGLPSDRFFAERPEGSVSTLKIQRTQQEDSAVYLCASSLTTGAGELFFGEGSRLTVL.

The chain employs TRBV18 and TRBJ2-7; D is possibly TRBD2 (5 bases). Trimming removed 3 bases at V and 0 bases at J, with 9 bases between. The V gene's germline CDR1 is KGHSH and CDR2 LQKENI. The length of the CDR3 is 14 residues. The CDR3 DNA follows: TGTGCCAGCTCACCCCGACTATTCTCCTACGAGCAGTACTTC. Its translation: CASSPRLFSYEQYF.